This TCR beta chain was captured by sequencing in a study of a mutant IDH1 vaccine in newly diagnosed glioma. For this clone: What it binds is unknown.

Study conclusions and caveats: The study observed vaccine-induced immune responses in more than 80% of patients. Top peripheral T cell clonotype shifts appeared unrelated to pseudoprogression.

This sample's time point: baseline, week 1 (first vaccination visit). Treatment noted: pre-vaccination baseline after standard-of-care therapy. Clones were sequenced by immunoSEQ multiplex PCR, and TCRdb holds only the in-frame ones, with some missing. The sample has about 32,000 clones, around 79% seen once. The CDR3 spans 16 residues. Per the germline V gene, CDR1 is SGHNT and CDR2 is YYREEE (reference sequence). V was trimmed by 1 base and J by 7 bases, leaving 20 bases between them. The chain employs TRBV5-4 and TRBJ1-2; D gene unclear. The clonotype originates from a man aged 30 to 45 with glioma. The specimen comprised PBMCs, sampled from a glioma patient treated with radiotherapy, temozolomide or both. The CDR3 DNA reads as TGTGCCAGCAGCTTGTTTTTCCCCCAAGGATCGGGTGGCTACACCTTC. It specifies CASSLFFPQGSGGYTF.